A single sample gave rise to the 3 T cell receptor beta chains below, sequenced in a study of T-cell memory formation after mild COVID-19. TCRdb itself ran the 5' RACE reads through MiXCR, one entry per CDR3 protein. The profile shows 200,000 to 300,000 distinct CDR3 sequences, approximately 15% of them singletons. Source material: PBMCs or a T cell subset sorted from them (not recorded which). All receptors derive from a man between 18 and 29 years old who had mild COVID-19 (a few samples of this study predate the infection). Cell type and time point are not known.

The chain recombines TRBV5-1 with TRBJ1-2; 8 bases agree with TRBD1. The germline gives CDR1 SGHRS, CDR2 YFSETQ. There are 14 residues in the CDR3. V shed 4 bases and J 3 bases; nucleotides not matched to a gene: 5. The CDR3, as DNA: TGCGCCAGCAGCCTGACAGGGGAGGACTATGGCTACACCTTC. It translates to CASSLTGEDYGYTF.

The chain's CDR3 is CASKDSTDTEAFF. The CDR3 DNA sequence: TGTGCCAGCAAAGACAGCACGGACACTGAAGCTTTCTTT. This sequence joins TRBV9 and TRBJ1-1, with D maybe TRBD1 (5 bases). V lost 6 bases and J lost 3, with 12 bases in between. CDR1 and CDR2 (germline): SGDLS, YYNGEE. The length of the CDR3 is 13 residues.

This clonotype has just a few counts. Here the CDR3 reads CASSRSVREVSYEQYF. In DNA, the CDR3 is TGTGCCAGCAGCCGTAGCGTACGGGAAGTCTCCTACGAGCAGTACTTC. This rearrangement joins TRBV4-2 to TRBJ2-7; TRBD2 is a possible D gene (5 bases). Germline values: CDR1 LGHNA, CDR2 YNFKEQ. The length of the CDR3 is 16 residues. Trimming took 4 bases from V and 0 from J, leaving 16 bases between them.